This TCR beta chain was observed in a study of blood T cell repertoires in COVID-19 (dated by TCRdb to 2018 to 2020). As for the study more broadly: Recovered participants in ImmuneRACE Cohort 3 were defined by two consecutive negative NP/OP PCR tests, clearance by a healthcare professional, or resolution of symptoms. HLA class I and class II types, where available, came from metadata supplied by the sample provider rather than from assay-based typing. The repertoires were made available in a free public database intended to serve as a resource for research on the immune response to SARS-CoV-2. Samples from collaborators originated in the United States, Italy and Spain and spanned both the acute and convalescent phases of COVID-19. The prospective study material was composed of cDNA or gDNA derived from T cells, B-cell-depleted T cells, or PBMCs. The samples were drawn from the first 160 participants of the ongoing ImmuneRACE study and from over 950 subjects provided by 6 global collaborators. Nearly every sample came with metadata listing a de-identified subject ID, COVID-19 status, age in years and sex. Deeply sampled blood TCRbeta repertoires from subjects exposed to, actively infected with, or recovered from COVID-19 were included in the dataset.

A distance of 12 bases separates the germline ends of V and J, which lose 0 bases and 1 base respectively. The CDR1 and CDR2 encoded by the germline V gene are SGHRS and YFSETQ. Inclusive of the bounding cysteine and phenylalanine, the CDR3 is 16 residues long. The entry retains the CDR3 DNA only, 48 bases that are in frame from base 1. The immunoSEQ Assay, a bias-controlled multiplex PCR, was used to amplify TCRbeta CDR3 regions from genomic DNA. Per the original workflow: The number of nucleated cells in each sample was estimated by amplification of reference gene primers within the assay. Sequence reads were collapsed and filtered to measure the absolute abundance of every unique TCRbeta CDR3 rearrangement. Productive Simpson clonality was computed per sample as the square root of Simpson's diversity index over productive rearrangements. In its TCRdb copy, this immuneACCESS table keeps in-frame sequences only and misses some clones. Where compared with another copy, unresolved V genes explain less than half of these, and the others have no known cause. The V and J calls and the clone size are those of that table, but D and trimming were determined from the DNA. In this sample the table shows a few hundred thousand clones, roughly nine tenths of which occur a single time. The ten most abundant clones make up over 3% of the sample.

Participants in the prospective study were enrolled through a virtual design, were aged about 18 to 100 years, and lived in roughly 24 United States geographic areas. In the prospective study, cohorts were assigned on the basis of participant-reported clinical history obtained from a screening survey and a study questionnaire. Each participant in the prospective study had whole blood, serum and a nasopharyngeal or oropharyngeal swab collected by mobile phlebotomists. Additional blood draws and questionnaires over a 2-month period could optionally be provided by prospective study participants. Blood samples from the prospective study were shipped frozen or at room temperature prior to DNA extraction. The paper as a whole reports these results and caveats: Clinical and demographic metadata were provided uncurated, with the amount varying by source and participant.

On this clone: Its antigen is unknown. One base away there is no much larger clone; base qualities are not given.

This sequence uses TRBV5-1 and TRBJ2-3; the D gene is possibly TRBD1, with 6 bases matching. This clonotype was sampled from a woman in her fifties or sixties in a cohort exposed to, infected with or recovered from COVID-19 (not recorded which). The specimen was PBMCs or T cells enriched from blood (not recorded which). The CDR3 region reads CASSLGGGARTDTQYF. The base sequence is TGCGCCAGCAGCTTGGGAGGGGGAGCCCGCACAGATACGCAGTATTTT.